The clone carrying this TCR beta chain has only a few counts. Its antigen is as yet unknown. Generated by immunoSEQ multiplex PCR, the TCRdb table keeps only in-frame clones and is missing some. The sample has 380,000 or so clones; about 80% are singletons. Trimming left V 7 bases short and J 3 bases short, with 16 bases between. Germline V lookup: CDR1 MNHEY, CDR2 SVGAGI. This CDR3 has 14 amino acids. The source of the sample is a study of Ad26.COV2.S vaccination and SARS-CoV-2 variants. Study details: This donor came from the COV1001 trial of Ad26.COV2.S. Donor got 5x10^10 or 1x10^11 viral particles of Ad26.COV2.S. Study results and limitations: Analyses of TCR breadth and depth may have underestimated total T cell responses.

This sample's treatment: some 20 received Ad26.COV2.S at low or high dose, single or two shots; about 5 received placebo; per-sample allocation not given. The samples were gathered on day 63 after the first injection of vaccine or placebo. Here the sequenced sample was peripheral blood, taken in a trial of Ad26.COV2.S vaccine versus placebo. The chain carries TRBV6-5 and TRBJ2-7; D might be TRBD1 or TRBD2, each matching 7 bases. This TCR was recovered from a person between 18 and 65 years old who received the Ad26.COV2.S COVID-19 vaccine or a placebo. CDR3 loop: CASTPGGESYEQYF. CDR3 bases: TGTGCCAGCACTCCAGGGGGGGAAAGCTACGAGCAGTACTTC.